This passage covers 12 T cell receptor beta chains from one sample sequenced in a study of T cell responses to AZD1222 COVID-19 vaccine. Generated by immunoSEQ multiplex PCR, the TCRdb table keeps only in-frame clones and is missing some. The table lists over 150,000 clones, roughly 90% of them singletons. The sequencing here drew on peripheral blood, taken 28 days after the second AZD1222 dose. The receptors here all came from an adult who received the AZD1222 COVID-19 vaccine.

The genes are TRBV12-3 or TRBV12-4 and TRBJ1-1, with 9 bases that match TRBD1. Trimming at V came to 6 bases and at J to 10 bases, leaving 6 bases not matched to a gene. There are 12 residues in the CDR3. The CDR3 sequence: CASSRETGGAFF. The CDR3 bases are TGTGCCAGCAGCCGGGAGACAGGGGGAGCTTTCTTT.

The chain joins TRBV19 to TRBJ1-4; TRBD1 matches at 7 bases. The CDR3 totals 15 residues. V shed 5 bases and J 7 bases; nucleotides not matched to a gene: 10. CDR1 and CDR2 (germline): LNHDA, SQIVND (reference sequence). CDR3 in DNA: TGTGCCAGTAGTGTGCGACAGGGTTTGGGTGAAAAACTGTTTTTT. Encoded protein: CASSVRQGLGEKLFF.

CDR3 bases: TGTGCCAGCAGTCCCATGGGCACCTATGGCTACACCTTC. Its protein product is CASSPMGTYGYTF. V gene TRBV14 combines with J gene TRBJ1-2; no definite D call. Germline V gene lookup returns CDR1 SGHDN and CDR2 FVKESK. V lost 6 bases to trimming and J lost 4 bases, with 12 bases between them. The CDR3 has 13 residues.

CDR3 region: CASSWTGENTIYF. CDR3 coding DNA: TGTGCCAGCAGTTGGACAGGGGAGAACACCATATATTTT. The chain employs TRBV12-3 or TRBV12-4 and TRBJ1-3, with 9 bases fitting TRBD1. CDR3 length equals 13 residues. Trimming removed 4 bases from V and 7 bases from J; junction bases left unmatched: 2.

The V gene is TRBV7-2, the J gene TRBJ1-2; tentative D call: TRBD1 (5 bases). V lost 5 bases, J lost 3 bases, and 7 bases lay in between. Germline CDR1 and CDR2: SGHTA and FQGNSA. This CDR3 is 12 amino acids long. The CDR3 DNA follows: TGTGCCAGCAGCGCACAGGACTATGGCTACACCTTC. Translating gives CASSAQDYGYTF. Full variable domain (rest looked up from reference TRBV7-2 and TRBJ1-2): GAGVSQSPSNKVTEKGKDVELRCDPISGHTALYWYRQSLGQGLEFLIYFQGNSAPDKSGLPSDRFSAERTGGSVSTLTIQRTQQEDSAVYLCASSAQDYGYTFGSGTRLTVV.

Only one count was recorded for this clone. The chain joins TRBV5-8 to TRBJ1-2; a weak D match, TRBD1 (5 bases). Germline values: CDR1 SGHTS, CDR2 YDEGEE. The CDR3 loop spans 14 amino acids. The V end was cut by 0 bases, the J end by 5 bases, with 11 bases between. CDR3 loop: CASSLGEWGYGYTF. Here the CDR3 DNA reads TGTGCCAGCAGCTTGGGCGAGTGGGGGTATGGCTACACCTTC.

This clone is a singleton in its sample. The J gene is TRBJ2-3, the V gene TRBV2; 9 bases are a match to TRBD2. In germline, CDR1 is SNHLY, CDR2 FYNNEI. The CDR3 is 16 amino acids. V was pared by 4 bases and J by 3 bases, with 8 bases of the junction left unmatched. Here the CDR3 reads CASSVGRGGQTDTQYF. The CDR3 nucleotides read TGTGCCAGCAGTGTGGGGCGGGGGGGCCAGACAGATACGCAGTATTTT.

The chain combines TRBV10-2 with TRBJ1-4, with D possibly TRBD1 on 6 matching bases. V dropped 6 bases and J dropped 8 bases, with 16 bases sitting between them. The CDR3 sequence is 14 residues long. Looked up from germline, CDR1 is WSHSY and CDR2 is SAAADI. The CDR3 region is CASRAGRGWEKLFF. CDR3 coding DNA: TGCGCCAGCAGGGCCGGCAGGGGTTGGGAAAAACTGTTTTTT.

This clone was counted between two and nine times. The CDR3: CAWKGLGELFF. The CDR3 region has the DNA TGTGCCTGGAAAGGGTTAGGGGAGCTGTTTTTT. V is TRBV30 and J is TRBJ2-2; no definite D call. The CDR3 covers 11 residues. From germline, CDR1 is GTSNPN and CDR2 SVGIG (reference sequence). V was pared by 4 bases and J by 8 bases, with 8 bases between. Full variable domain (remainder filled in from reference TRBV30 and TRBJ2-2): SQTIHQWPATLVQPVGSPLSLECTVEGTSNPNLYWYRQAAGRGLQLLFYSVGIGQISSEVPQNLSASRPQDRQFILSSKKLLLSDSGFYLCAWKGLGELFFGEGSRLTVL.

This clone occurred once. This chain joins TRBV7-8 and TRBJ2-2; D remains ambiguous. Germline lookup yields CDR1 SGHVS and CDR2 FQNEAQ. Trimming stripped 5 bases from V and 4 bases from J, with 5 bases between. The CDR3 is made up of 12 amino acids. Here the CDR3 reads CASSHSTGELFF. CDR3 sequence (DNA): TGTGCCAGCAGCCATTCCACCGGGGAGCTGTTTTTT.

V usage is TRBV4-1 and J usage is TRBJ1-1; perhaps TRBD1 as D (6 bases). The CDR3 length is 17 residues. Germline loops: CDR1 MGHRA, CDR2 YSYEKL. V was trimmed by 4 bases and J by 0 bases, leaving 18 bases between them. The CDR3 is CASSPGAPVGLNTEAFF. CDR3 bases: TGCGCCAGCAGCCCGGGGGCCCCGGTGGGTCTGAACACTGAAGCTTTCTTT.

The CDR3 DNA is TGCGCCAGCTGGGAACAGGATATGAGCTCTGGGGCCAACGTCCTGACTTTC. This translates into CASWEQDMSSGANVLTF. The chain uses TRBV5-1 and TRBJ2-6, with D possibly TRBD1 on 5 matching bases. Germline values: CDR1 SGHRS, CDR2 YFSETQ. The CDR3 runs to 17 residues. V lost 7 bases and J 0 bases, leaving 17 bases between the germline ends.